These T cell receptor beta chains were read from a single sample in a study of cytomegalovirus exposure and HLA in healthy donors. Assay used: immunoSEQ multiplex PCR; TCRdb lists only in-frame clones, some missing. The table records under 200,000 clones, 65% to 85% of them present only once. The material sequenced was PBMCs. Receptors were obtained from a male donor in good health and CMV-seropositive. Each CDR3 is given with its conserved first and last residue. D genes are given only for firm matches. Clone size is stated in some rows and not others, as once, few, many or a class when expanded.

V gene	J gene	D gene	clone size	CDR3 protein	CDR3 DNA
TRBV5-1	TRBJ2-7	TRBD2	few	CASRFAGVPIAGRSYEQYF	TGCGCCAGCAGGTTTGCTGGGGTCCCAATAGCGGGACGGTCCTACGAGCAGTACTTC
TRBV7-2	TRBJ2-2	TRBD2	NA	CASSLFSGSGTGELFF	TGTGCCAGCAGCTTATTCAGCGGGAGTGGCACCGGGGAGCTGTTTTTT
TRBV28	TRBJ2-3	NA	NA	CASSLGGAGAHRDTQYF	TGTGCCAGCAGTTTGGGGGGGGCGGGGGCGCATAGAGATACGCAGTATTTT
TRBV5-1	TRBJ2-5	TRBD1	NA	CASGTGREQYF	TGCGCCAGCGGGACAGGGCGAGAGCAGTACTTC
TRBV5-1	TRBJ1-2	NA	NA	CASSLGQNSYGYTF	TGCGCCAGCAGCTTGGGACAGAACTCCTATGGCTACACCTTC
TRBV5-4	TRBJ2-7	TRBD2	NA	CASSLGPLAGYYEQYF	TGTGCCAGCAGCTTGGGACCCCTAGCGGGGTACTACGAGCAGTACTTC
TRBV19	TRBJ2-2	NA	NA	CASRKREVGVKDTGELFF	TGTGCCAGTCGTAAAAGGGAGGTGGGGGTGAAGGACACCGGGGAGCTGTTTTTT
TRBV18	TRBJ2-2	TRBD2	NA	CASSLRTSGQNTGELFF	TGTGCCAGCTCACTCAGAACTAGCGGCCAGAACACCGGGGAGCTGTTTTTT
TRBV5-6	TRBJ2-7	NA	NA	CASSLGRRYEQYF	TGTGCCAGCAGCTTGGGACGGAGGTACGAGCAGTACTTC
TRBV7-9	TRBJ1-1	NA	NA	CAARQGNTEAFF	TGTGCCGCGCGACAAGGGAACACTGAAGCTTTCTTT
TRBV4-2	TRBJ1-5	NA	few	CASSQVGEGQPQHF	TGTGCCAGCAGCCAAGTGGGGGAGGGTCAGCCCCAGCATTTT
TRBV7-7	TRBJ2-3	TRBD2	NA	CASSLGTSGSTDTQYF	TGTGCTAGCAGCCTCGGGACTAGCGGGTCCACAGATACGCAGTATTTT
TRBV5-1	TRBJ1-3	NA	NA	CASSLAGLGNTIYF	TGCGCCAGCAGCTTGGCAGGGCTTGGAAACACCATATATTTT
TRBV19	TRBJ1-1	TRBD1	once	CASSSGQEFWSNTEAFF	TGTGCCAGTAGTTCTGGACAGGAGTTTTGGTCGAACACTGAAGCTTTCTTT
TRBV6-5	TRBJ1-5	TRBD1	NA	CASSRLQGFNQPQHF	TGTGCCAGCAGTCGGCTACAGGGGTTCAATCAGCCCCAGCATTTT
TRBV5-4	TRBJ2-1	TRBD2	NA	CASSLGSGGNNFNEQFF	TGTGCCAGCAGCTTAGGTTCGGGGGGAAATAACTTCAATGAGCAGTTCTTC
TRBV7-2	TRBJ2-1	TRBD2	NA	CASSSPGLAEPSSYNEQFF	TGTGCCAGCAGCTCCCCGGGACTAGCGGAGCCGAGCTCCTACAATGAGCAGTTCTTC
TRBV6-5	TRBJ2-7	NA	NA	CASSYSAAGGTYEQYF	TGTGCCAGCAGTTACTCGGCGGCCGGCGGAACCTACGAGCAGTACTTC
TRBV11-2	TRBJ2-5	TRBD2	NA	CASSLALSGRETQYF	TGTGCCAGCAGCTTAGCCCTTAGCGGGAGAGAGACCCAGTACTTC
TRBV18	TRBJ1-1	NA	NA	CASSPEQGRVNTEAFF	TGTGCCAGCTCACCTGAACAGGGTCGGGTGAACACTGAAGCTTTCTTT
TRBV30	TRBJ2-1	TRBD2	once	CAWRLGLAASEQFF	TGTGCCTGGAGGTTGGGACTAGCGGCATCGGAGCAGTTCTTC
TRBV6-5	TRBJ2-7	TRBD2	NA	CASRREGLKYEQYF	TGTGCCAGCAGGCGGGAGGGCCTCAAGTACGAGCAGTACTTC
TRBV9	TRBJ2-1	NA	NA	CASSARDRTSYNEQFF	TGTGCCAGCAGTGCCCGTGACAGGACGTCCTACAATGAGCAGTTCTTC
TRBV2	TRBJ2-7	TRBD1	NA	CASSDPGQGREQYF	TGTGCCAGCAGTGACCCGGGACAGGGCCGGGAGCAGTACTTC
TRBV19	TRBJ1-1	NA	NA	CASSATENTEAFF	TGTGCCAGTAGTGCGACAGAGAACACTGAAGCTTTCTTT
TRBV6-1	TRBJ1-5	NA	NA	CASSGLNRADSNQPQHF	TGTGCCAGCAGTGGGCTGAACAGGGCCGATAGCAATCAGCCCCAGCATTTT
TRBV9	TRBJ2-2	NA	NA	CASSVDTGFTGELFF	TGTGCCAGCAGCGTAGACACGGGGTTCACCGGGGAGCTGTTTTTT
TRBV18	TRBJ1-1	NA	NA	CASSPRNAGPQNTEAFF	TGTGCCAGCTCACCGAGGAACGCCGGCCCCCAGAACACTGAAGCTTTCTTT
TRBV2	TRBJ1-5	NA	NA	CASSDFGTGNQPQHF	TGTGCCAGCAGTGACTTTGGGACTGGAAATCAGCCCCAGCATTTT
TRBV23-1	TRBJ1-2	NA	few	CASGQTECGYTF	TGCGCCAGCGGACAGACGGAATGTGGCTACACCTTC
TRBV6-4	TRBJ2-1	TRBD2	NA	CASSDSGTSGYNEQFF	TGTGCCAGCAGTGACTCGGGGACTAGCGGTTACAATGAGCAGTTCTTC
TRBV29-1	TRBJ1-5	NA	NA	CSVGGNGNQPQHF	TGCAGCGTAGGGGGAAACGGCAATCAGCCCCAGCATTTT
TRBV6-1	TRBJ2-3	TRBD2	NA	CASSDSGSSTDTQYF	TGTGCCAGCAGTGATAGCGGGTCTAGCACAGATACGCAGTATTTT
TRBV2	TRBJ2-2	TRBD1	NA	CASSAGTGPGELFF	TGTGCCAGCAGTGCCGGGACAGGACCTGGGGAGCTGTTTTTT
TRBV7-9	TRBJ2-7	NA	NA	CSSSPEGRYEQYF	TGTTCCAGCAGCCCGGAGGGACGGTACGAGCAGTACTTC
TRBV18	TRBJ2-1	TRBD1	few	CASSPRDRVGEQFF	TGTGCCAGCTCACCCCGGGACAGGGTGGGTGAGCAGTTCTTC
TRBV11-1	TRBJ2-7	NA	NA	CASSPRGQLHYEQYF	TGTGCCAGCAGCCCTAGAGGACAGCTACACTACGAGCAGTACTTC
TRBV14	TRBJ2-5	NA	NA	CASSQDEKLAGTQYF	TGTGCCAGCAGCCAAGATGAAAAACTAGCCGGGACCCAGTACTTC
TRBV13	TRBJ1-4	NA	once	CASSDDRHIEKLFF	TGTGCCAGCAGCGACGACAGACACATTGAAAAACTGTTTTTT
TRBV29-1	TRBJ1-1	NA	NA	CSVEGIAAGNTEAFF	TGCAGCGTTGAAGGCATCGCAGCGGGGAACACTGAAGCTTTCTTT
TRBV6-5	TRBJ1-2	NA	NA	CASSYSRSSYGYTF	TGTGCCAGCAGTTACTCGAGGAGCAGTTATGGCTACACCTTC
TRBV7-9	TRBJ2-5	TRBD1	NA	CASSLRGQDVETQYF	TGTGCCAGCAGCTTAAGGGGGCAGGATGTGGAGACCCAGTACTTC
TRBV27	TRBJ1-4	NA	NA	CASSSAGFTNEKLFF	TGTGCCAGCAGTTCCGCAGGGTTTACTAATGAAAAACTGTTTTTT
TRBV14	TRBJ2-3	NA	few	CASSQEFRVQYF	TGTGCCAGCAGCCAAGAATTCAGGGTGCAGTATTTT
TRBV20-1	TRBJ2-5	NA	NA	CSPTSRETQYF	TGCAGCCCGACTAGTCGCGAGACCCAGTACTTC
TRBV7-9	TRBJ2-1	NA	few	CASSLKLLATLEGEQFF	TGTGCCAGCAGCTTAAAACTTCTAGCGACATTAGAGGGTGAGCAGTTCTTC
TRBV27	TRBJ1-3	TRBD1	NA	CASSLRPFGTGAGNTIYF	TGTGCCAGCAGTCTTCGGCCCTTCGGGACAGGGGCTGGAAACACCATATATTTT
TRBV2	TRBJ1-3	NA	many	CASSELTGPGSSGNTIYF	TGTGCCAGCAGTGAGCTGACAGGACCGGGGTCCTCTGGAAACACCATATATTTT
TRBV7-3	TRBJ2-2	NA	NA	CASSSPNTGELFF	TGTGCCAGCAGCTCTCCGAACACCGGGGAGCTGTTTTTT
TRBV5-6	TRBJ2-7	NA	NA	CASSLASSSYEQYF	TGTGCCAGCAGCTTGGCGTCTAGCAGCTACGAGCAGTACTTC
TRBV11-3	TRBJ2-1	TRBD2	NA	CASSSRLADNEQFF	TGTGCCAGCAGCTCCCGACTAGCAGACAATGAGCAGTTCTTC
TRBV19	TRBJ2-1	TRBD2	NA	CATRGRATSGNHNEQFF	TGTGCCACTCGGGGGAGGGCGACTAGCGGGAACCACAATGAGCAGTTCTTC
TRBV5-4	TRBJ2-1	TRBD1	NA	CASSPGQGAHNEQFF	TGTGCCAGCAGTCCGGGACAGGGGGCGCACAATGAGCAGTTCTTC
TRBV5-5	TRBJ1-2	NA	NA	CASSLVAQGYGYTF	TGTGCCAGCAGCTTGGTCGCACAGGGATATGGCTACACCTTC
TRBV6-5	TRBJ2-1	NA	NA	CASSYLPPQERKFF	TGTGCCAGCAGTTACTTACCTCCACAGGAGAGAAAGTTCTTC
TRBV5-1	TRBJ2-1	TRBD2	NA	CASSPGTSGRGEQFF	TGCGCCAGCAGCCCCGGGACTAGCGGGAGGGGTGAGCAGTTCTTC
TRBV7-2	TRBJ2-5	NA	NA	CASSLAYALQDF	TGTGCCAGCAGCTTAGCGTACGCGCTCCAGGACTTC